This passage covers 24 T cell receptor beta chains from one sample sequenced in a study of tumor and adjacent non-tumor tissue in lung cancer. This sample's RNA came from whole unsorted tissue. TCRbeta libraries were built with three rounds of nested PCR, modified from ARM-PCR. MiXCR was run by TCRdb on the multiplex PCR reads, yielding one entry per CDR3 protein. The sample carries tens of thousands of distinct CDR3 sequences, 65% to 75% recorded once. Sequencing was carried out using lung tumor tissue. The origin of the receptors is a man in his 60s with non-small cell lung cancer.

A remark on this clonotype: It is likely a read error, because the conserved phenylalanine at the end of the CDR3 is missing. The rearrangement uses TRBV6-2 or TRBV6-3 and TRBJ2-7; weak D call: TRBD1 (7 bases). The CDR3 length is 11 residues. The germline V gene encodes CDR1 MNHEY and CDR2 SVGEGT. The CDR3 DNA sequence: TGTACCAGCAGGGGGGTGCGGGAGCAGTACTTA. It specifies CTSRGVREQYL.

About this clonotype itself: This may come from a read error, since a much larger clone is one base off. This sequence joins TRBV5-1 and TRBJ1-5; D not resolved. V dropped 4 bases and J dropped 6 bases, with 20 bases sitting between them. CDR1 SGHRS and CDR2 YFSETQ come from the germline V gene. The CDR3 spans 16 residues. The CDR3 DNA reads TGCGCCAGCAGCGAACAACAGCCGGTGGTGGGTCAGCCCCAGCATTTT. Residues: CASSEQQPVVGQPQHF.

A few counts support this clonotype. This may arise from a read error, as a much more abundant clone is one base away. This chain links TRBV29-1 with TRBJ2-1; 7 nucleotides line up with TRBD2. The CDR3 consists of 12 residues. CDR1 is SQVTM, CDR2 ANQGSEA, per germline. The CDR3 protein is CSVGLAPNERFF. The DNA of the CDR3 is TGCAGCGTTGGACTAGCCCCCAATGAGCGGTTCTTC.

This chain connects TRBV20-1 to TRBJ2-7; D gene uncertain. The V end lost 3 bases, the J end lost 3 bases, and 9 bases lay between the germline ends. From germline, CDR1 is DFQATT and CDR2 SNEGSKA (reference sequence). This CDR3 is 12 amino acids long. The DNA for the CDR3 is TGCAGTGCTAGGCAAGTCAGCTACGAGCAGTACTTC. Its translation: CSARQVSYEQYF.

The CDR3 nucleotides are TGCAGCGCAATGGAGGAGTTGAACACTGAAGCTTTCTTT. It specifies CSAMEELNTEAFF. The V gene is TRBV29-1, the J gene TRBJ1-1; D uncertain. CDR1 and CDR2 (germline): SQVTM, ANQGSEA. This CDR3 region has 13 residues. The V and J ends lost 7 bases and 0 bases respectively, with 12 bases between them.

Worth noting for this clonotype: Its ends do not fully match the called genes, so a read error is possible. V usage is TRBV20-1 and J usage is TRBJ1-5; maybe TRBD1 (5 bases). Germline V CDR1 and CDR2: DFQATT, SNEGSKA (reference sequence). The CDR3 is 13 residues long. CDR3 in amino acids: CGAREWRGQPQHF. The CDR3 DNA reads TGCGGTGCTAGAGAGTGGAGGGGACAGCCCCAGCATTTT.

A few counts support this clonotype. This may come from a read error, since a much larger clone is one base off. The CDR3 protein is CASSFEGITEAFF. In DNA form, the CDR3 reads TGTGCCAGCAGTTTCGAGGGCATCACTGAAGCTTTCTTT. V and J are TRBV12-3 or TRBV12-4 and TRBJ1-1, with D unresolved. The CDR3 covers 13 residues. The V and J ends lost 3 bases and 4 bases respectively, with 9 bases between them.

Note on this clonotype: The conserved final phenylalanine or tryptophan is absent from the CDR3, which likely points to a read error. This chain connects TRBV5-5 to TRBJ1-5, with D perhaps TRBD1 (6 bases). V was cut by 2 bases and J by 6 bases, with 18 bases left in between. Germline-derived CDR1 and CDR2 are SGHKS and YYEKEE (reference sequence). The CDR3 totals 16 residues. CDR3 sequence: CASSFEDSFRGQPQHL. The CDR3 nucleotides read TGTGCCAGCAGCTTTGAGGACAGTTTTCGGGGTCAGCCCCAGCATTTA.

With regard to this clonotype: A read error may account for a junction end that differs from germline. The chain employs TRBV5-6 and TRBJ2-1, with 10 bases lining up with TRBD1. Germline V CDR1 and CDR2: SGHDT, YYEEEE. The CDR3 contains 16 residues. CDR3 DNA sequence: TGTGCCAGCAGCTTATTGGACAGGGGGACTTGGAATGAACAGTTCTTC. This translates into CASSLLDRGTWNEQFF.

The chain uses TRBV6-5 and TRBJ2-5; 7 positions agree with TRBD2. Germline assignment: CDR1 MNHEY and CDR2 SVGAGI. The CDR3 consists of 14 residues. The junction had 5 bases not matched to a gene; V was cut back by 2 bases and J by 5 bases. For the CDR3, the DNA is TGTGCCAGCAGTTACCCAGCGGGGTTGGAGACCCAGTACTTC. It yields the protein CASSYPAGLETQYF.

As for this clonotype: This may be a read error: a much more frequent sequence differs by one nucleotide. No conserved phenylalanine or tryptophan ends this CDR3, so it is likely a read error. The J gene is TRBJ2-5, the V gene TRBV11-2; a weak D match, TRBD2 (6 bases). The germline gives CDR1 SGHAT, CDR2 FQNNGV. Trimming took 6 bases from V and 5 from J, leaving 16 bases between them. This CDR3 has 14 residues. CDR3 sequence reads: CASSAELASETQYI. The CDR3 coding sequence is TGTGCCAGCAGTGCGGAACTAGCCAGTGAGACCCAGTACATC.

Note on this clonotype: One end of the junction fails to match germline, which may point to a read error. The chain has TRBV4-1 and TRBJ1-5; a weak D match, TRBD1 (6 bases). Germline V gene sequence: CDR1 MGHRA, CDR2 YSYEKL. CDR3 length equals 12 residues. CDR3 in DNA: TGCGCCAGCGGCCAAGGGGGTCAGCCCCAGCATTTT. Protein product: CASGQGGQPQHF.

The V and J genes are TRBV6-5 and TRBJ2-3, with D maybe TRBD2 (5 bases). This CDR3 is 13 amino acids long. Germline CDR1 MNHEY, CDR2 SVGAGI. The ends were cut back, 8 bases at V and 7 bases at J, with 16 bases in the middle. CDR3 amino acids: CASSDGEGYTQYF. Written as DNA, the CDR3 is TGTGCCAGCTCAGACGGGGAAGGTTATACGCAGTATTTT.

About this clonotype: Germline and junction disagree at one end, which may indicate a read error. The rearrangement joins TRBV4-3 to TRBJ2-5, with D tentatively TRBD2 (6 bases). CDR3 size: 14 residues. CDR1 and CDR2 from the germline V gene are LGHNA and YSLEER. The CDR3 protein is CVSGQVGGEETQYF. The CDR3 DNA sequence: TGCGTCAGCGGCCAAGTGGGCGGGGAGGAGACCCAGTACTTC.

This clonotype appeared a few times. V and J are TRBV11-3 and TRBJ2-1; 8 nucleotides align to TRBD1. Trimming at V came to 5 bases and at J to 3 bases, leaving 9 bases not matched to a gene. Per the germline V gene, CDR1 is SGHNT and CDR2 is YENEEA. The CDR3 is 16 residues long. In DNA, the CDR3 is TGTGCCAGCAGCGTCCGACAGGGGAGCTTCTACAATGAGCAGTTCTTC. Its protein product is CASSVRQGSFYNEQFF.

On this clonotype: A clone one base away is much larger, so this may be a read error. The chain carries TRBV5-6 and TRBJ2-1, with TRBD1 identical over 8 bases. The CDR3 covers 14 residues. Per the germline V gene, CDR1 is SGHDT and CDR2 is YYEEEE. The CDR3 is CDSSHNRGNNEQFF. DNA for the CDR3: TGTGACAGCAGCCATAACAGGGGGAACAATGAGCAGTTCTTC.

This clonotype was detected many times. The gene calls are TRBV5-1 and TRBJ2-7; 11 nucleotides line up with TRBD2. The length of the CDR3 is 15 residues. With V trimmed by 4 bases and J by 3 bases, 6 bases remained unmatched. Per the germline V gene, CDR1 is SGHRS and CDR2 is YFSETQ. The CDR3, as DNA: TGCGCCAGCAGCGCCGGGACTAGCGGTCACTACGAGCAGTACTTC. Amino acids: CASSAGTSGHYEQYF.

This clonotype was recorded only once. At one boundary the junction diverges from the germline segment, which might be a read error. The V call is TRBV6-6, the J call TRBJ2-1; TRBD1 is a possible D gene (6 bases). The length of the CDR3 is 16 residues. CDR1 and CDR2 from the germline V gene are MNHNY and SVGAGI (reference sequence). Here the CDR3 DNA reads TGTGCCTGCAGTTACCTCAGACAGGCTCGTATAGATGAGCAGTTCTTC. Its protein is CACSYLRQARIDEQFF.

A word on this clonotype: At one end the junction does not follow the germline gene, possibly because of a read error. The genes are TRBV11-2 and TRBJ2-5, with 8 nucleotides matching TRBD2. The V gene's germline CDR1 is SGHAT and CDR2 FQNNGV. This CDR3 is built from 16 residues. The CDR3 DNA follows: TGTACCAGCACCTTACACGGACTAGCCATCCAAGAGACCCAGTACTTC. It yields the protein CTSTLHGLAIQETQYF.

Comments on this clonotype: This may come from a read error, since a much larger clone is one base off. V and J are TRBV11-2 and TRBJ1-5, with 7 bases matching TRBD1. This CDR3 is built from 15 residues. V shed 5 bases and J 2 bases; nucleotides not matched to a gene: 6. CDR1 SGHAT and CDR2 FQNNGV come from the germline V gene. CDR3 nucleotides: TGTGCCAGCAGCGCCAACAGGGGTGGCAATCAGCCCCAGCATTTT. Residues: CASSANRGGNQPQHF.

A remark on this clonotype: Lacking the conserved final phenylalanine or tryptophan, this CDR3 likely reflects a read error. V and J are TRBV28 and TRBJ1-1, with D unresolved. The germline CDR1 and CDR2 sequences are MDHEN and SYDVKM. CDR3 size: 15 residues. The CDR3 nucleotides are TGTGCCAGCATTTTATTTTGGCGGAAGAACACTGAAGCTTTCCTT. It translates to CASILFWRKNTEAFL.

As to this clonotype: One junction end does not reproduce the germline sequence, and a read error may be involved. The chain uses TRBV7-8 and TRBJ2-7; TRBD2 aligns across 7 bases. Germline CDR1 reads SGHVS; CDR2 reads FQNEAQ. The CDR3 contains 16 residues. The CDR3 DNA follows: TGTGCCAGCAGCACCTCCCAGGAGACTAGCTCCTACGTGCAGTACTTC. This sequence encodes CASSTSQETSSYVQYF.

This clonotype was seen a handful of times. A read error may be the cause here, since a much bigger clone is one base away. The CDR3 end shows no conserved phenylalanine or tryptophan, and so a read error is likely. The chain's CDR3 is CSANRFTEAFL. In DNA form, the CDR3 reads TGCAGTGCAAACAGGTTCACTGAAGCTTTCCTT. This sequence joins TRBV20-1 and TRBJ1-1; D possibly corresponds to TRBD1 (5 bases). Looked up from germline, CDR1 is DFQATT and CDR2 is SNEGSKA (reference sequence). This CDR3 has 11 residues. Trimming cost V 6 bases and J 4 bases, with 9 bases left between them.

The table lists this clonotype with a count of one. At one of its ends the junction is not consistent with the germline gene, which may arise from a read error. The V gene is TRBV12-3 or TRBV12-4, the J gene TRBJ2-7; TRBD2 matches at 7 bases. This CDR3 has 12 amino acids. CDR3 protein: CTSSLAGYEQYF. The CDR3 region has the DNA TGTACCAGCAGTTTAGCGGGTTACGAGCAGTACTTC.